This paragraph covers one T cell receptor beta chain sequence. The data were taken from a study of T cell changes during pregnancy in multiple sclerosis. Profiled with immunoSEQ multiplex PCR; TCRdb holds only in-frame clones, not every one. The sample holds about 42,000 clones, approximately 80% seen once. The V gene's germline CDR1 is GTSNPN and CDR2 SVGIG (reference sequence). The CDR3 length is 15 residues. Trimming cost V 3 bases and J 0 bases, with 12 bases left between them. Sample: CD4+ T cells from peripheral blood mononuclear cells, taken before pregnancy. This sequence was found in a female donor with multiple sclerosis, enrolled in a pregnancy study. The V and J genes are TRBV30 and TRBJ1-3; D remains unclear. The CDR3 bases are TGTGCCTGGAGGGTTGACACCAACTCTGGAAACACCATATATTTT. Translating gives CAWRVDTNSGNTIYF.